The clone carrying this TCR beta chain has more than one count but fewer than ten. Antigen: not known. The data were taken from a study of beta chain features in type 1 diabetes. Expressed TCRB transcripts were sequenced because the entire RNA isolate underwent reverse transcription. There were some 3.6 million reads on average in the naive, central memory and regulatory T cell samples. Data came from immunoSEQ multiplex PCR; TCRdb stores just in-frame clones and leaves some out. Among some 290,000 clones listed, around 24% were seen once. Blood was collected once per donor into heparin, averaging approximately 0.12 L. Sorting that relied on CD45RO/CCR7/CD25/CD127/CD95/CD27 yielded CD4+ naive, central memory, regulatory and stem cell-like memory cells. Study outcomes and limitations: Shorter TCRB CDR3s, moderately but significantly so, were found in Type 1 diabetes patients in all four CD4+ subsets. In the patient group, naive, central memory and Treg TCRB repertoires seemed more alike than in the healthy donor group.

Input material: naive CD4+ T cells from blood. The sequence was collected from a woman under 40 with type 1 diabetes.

The CDR3 spells CSVSGQGKTEAFF. The CDR3 DNA is TGCAGCGTTTCTGGCCAGGGGAAGACTGAAGCTTTCTTT. The chain uses TRBV29-1 and TRBJ1-1, with TRBD1 as a possible D gene (6 bases). The CDR3 totals 13 residues. Trimming removed 5 bases from V and 5 bases from J, with 15 bases in between. Germline V gene data show CDR1 as SQVTM and CDR2 as ANQGSEA.